One sample yielded the 18 T cell receptor beta chains listed below, sequenced in a study of T cells after posttransplantation cyclophosphamide. Sequencing was performed with immunoSEQ multiplex PCR; in TCRdb, only in-frame clones are kept and a portion is missing. The specimen gives roughly 24,000 clones without singletons; the ten biggest hold approximately 7%. The sequenced sample consisted of PBMCs. The origin of the receptors is a woman between 55 and 75 years old in good health, CMV-negative, and a related stem cell transplant donor.

This clone was counted at least ten times. The chain has TRBV5-1 and TRBJ2-7; D may be TRBD2 (6 bases). The CDR3 is made up of 16 amino acids. Germline V gene data show CDR1 as SGHRS and CDR2 as YFSETQ. The ends were cut back, 5 bases at V and 2 bases at J, with 20 bases in the middle. CDR3 amino acids: CASRWISGGRTYEQYF. DNA of the CDR3: TGCGCCAGCAGGTGGATTAGTGGAGGGCGGACCTACGAGCAGTACTTC.

This clone has ten or more counts. The rearrangement links TRBV7-9 to TRBJ2-7; the D is unclear. V was cut by 2 bases and J by 6 bases, with 8 bases left in between. This CDR3 is 12 amino acids long. The germline V gene encodes CDR1 SEHNR and CDR2 FQNEAQ (reference sequence). This chain's CDR3 is CASSLNSFEQYF. CDR3 bases: TGTGCCAGCAGCTTAAACAGTTTCGAGCAGTACTTC.

At least ten counts were recorded for this clone. The chain is built from TRBV6-5 and TRBJ2-7, with 9 nucleotides matching TRBD2. This CDR3 comprises 15 residues. V was clipped by 5 bases and J by 1 base; unmatched bases: 6. CDR1 and CDR2 from the germline V gene are MNHEY and SVGAGI. In DNA, the CDR3 is TGTGCCAGCAGTCCTTTAGCGGGAGAGTCCTACGAGCAGTACTTC. The encoded protein is CASSPLAGESYEQYF.

This clone was seen ten or more times. The chain combines TRBV7-6 with TRBJ2-1, with TRBD1 matching 10 bases. The V gene's germline CDR1 is SGHVS and CDR2 FNYEAQ. The CDR3 sequence is 16 residues long. V trimming: 1 base; J trimming: 1 base; junction bases outside the gene matches: 1. In DNA form, the CDR3 reads TGTGCCAGCAGCTTAGAGGACAGGGGGTCCTACAATGAGCAGTTCTTC. As protein: CASSLEDRGSYNEQFF.

In its sample, this clone was seen many times. This CDR3 is CASSATEAGLAGELFF. As DNA, the CDR3 is TGTGCCAGCAGCGCCACCGAAGCAGGGTTAGCCGGGGAGCTGTTTTTT. V is TRBV9 and J is TRBJ2-2; perhaps TRBD1 as D (5 bases). The CDR3 sequence is 16 residues long. The germline gives CDR1 SGDLS, CDR2 YYNGEE. V shed 3 bases and J shed 6 bases, with 18 bases lying between them.

Ten or more counts support this clone. The gene calls are TRBV9 and TRBJ2-3; 11 bases fit TRBD2. CDR1 and CDR2 from the germline V gene are SGDLS and YYNGEE. Germline trimming cut 4 bases from V and 4 bases from J; bases unmatched to any gene: 8. The CDR3 totals 16 residues. The CDR3 region has the DNA TGTGCCAGCAGCCCCCTAGCGGGAGGAGGTCCAGATACGCAGTATTTT. Encoded protein: CASSPLAGGGPDTQYF.

This clone showed up many times. The chain combines TRBV11-3 with TRBJ2-1; 14 nucleotides match TRBD2. In germline, CDR1 is SGHNT, CDR2 YENEEA. This CDR3 spans 16 amino acids. V trimming: 5 bases; J trimming: 10 bases; junction bases outside the gene matches: 10. This CDR3 reads CASSPLGTSGSIEQFF. As DNA, the CDR3 is TGTGCCAGCAGCCCTCTAGGGACTAGCGGGAGTATCGAGCAGTTCTTC.

This clone appeared many times. This chain connects TRBV5-1 to TRBJ2-2, with D uncertain. The germline V and J ends were trimmed by 0 bases and 8 bases, with 14 bases remaining between them. Germline-derived CDR1 and CDR2 are SGHRS and YFSETQ. This CDR3 is built from 15 residues. CDR3 DNA sequence: TGCGCCAGCAGCTTGGCCTTAGGCCCGACAGGGGAGCTGTTTTTT. Protein product: CASSLALGPTGELFF.

This clone was detected many times. This chain uses TRBV6-5 with TRBJ1-1; D possibly corresponds to TRBD1 (6 bases). This CDR3 is built from 11 residues. Germline V gene data show CDR1 as MNHEY and CDR2 as SVGAGI. The V gene lost 6 bases and the J gene lost 13 bases, with 15 bases spanning the gap. In nucleotides, the CDR3 is TGTGCCAGCAGCTTCACAGGGAATCTTTTCTTT. Translated, it gives CASSFTGNLFF.

This clone was counted at least ten times. This chain uses TRBV28 with TRBJ2-3; D remains unclear. The CDR3 sequence is 14 residues long. V lost 4 bases, J lost 1 base, and 9 bases lay in between. The germline V gene has CDR1 MDHEN and CDR2 SYDVKM. In DNA, the CDR3 is TGTGCCAGCAGTTCCAGTATGGGCACAGATACGCAGTATTTT. Amino acids: CASSSSMGTDTQYF.

This clone was found many times. The chain recombines TRBV5-1 with TRBJ1-1, with a tentative D call TRBD1 (6 bases). The CDR3 totals 15 residues. V lost 4 bases and J 2 bases, leaving 15 bases between the germline ends. The germline gives CDR1 SGHRS, CDR2 YFSETQ. DNA for the CDR3: TGCGCCAGCAGCGGGGGCCCTCTGTCAAACACTGAAGCTTTCTTT. Its translation is CASSGGPLSNTEAFF.

This clone was counted between two and nine times. This chain uses TRBV28 with TRBJ1-2, with D possibly matching TRBD1 (6 bases). Germline V gene data show CDR1 as MDHEN and CDR2 as SYDVKM. The CDR3 sequence is 13 residues long. V shed 3 bases and J shed 8 bases, with 13 bases lying between them. CDR3 protein: CASSFWGRTGYTF. CDR3 bases: TGTGCCAGCAGTTTTTGGGGGCGAACCGGCTACACCTTC.

V gene TRBV28 combines with J gene TRBJ2-7; 8 nucleotides agree with TRBD1. The CDR3 is made up of 14 amino acids. The germline CDR1 and CDR2 sequences are MDHEN and SYDVKM. Losses at the gene ends were 8 bases for V and 0 bases for J; bases not matched to a gene: 6. The CDR3 region is CASRTGKSSYEQYF. In DNA form, the CDR3 reads TGTGCCAGCCGGACAGGGAAGAGCTCCTACGAGCAGTACTTC.

There are many counts of this clone. The CDR3 spells CASSMTLGTGGSPLHF. The CDR3 region has the DNA TGTGCCAGTAGTATGACTCTCGGGACAGGGGGTTCACCCCTCCACTTT. The chain employs TRBV19 and TRBJ1-6; TRBD1 agrees at 11 bases. Germline trimming cut 3 bases from V and 9 bases from J; bases unmatched to any gene: 7. The CDR3 length is 16 residues. Germline values: CDR1 LNHDA, CDR2 SQIVND (reference sequence).

This clone occurred many times. DNA of the CDR3: TGTGCCATCAGTGAGACTAGCGGGGGATTCTACAATGAGCAGTTCTTC. Its translation: CAISETSGGFYNEQFF. This chain uses TRBV10-3 with TRBJ2-1, with 11 bases identical to TRBD2. CDR3 length: 16 amino acids. The V and J ends lost 2 bases and 3 bases, in that order; junction bases with no gene match: 3. Looked up from germline, CDR1 is ENHRY and CDR2 is SYGVKD.

This clone was detected many times. The genes are TRBV7-2 and TRBJ1-2; no definite D call. Trimming left V 1 base short and J 7 bases short, with 10 bases between. Germline CDR1 is SGHTA and CDR2 is FQGNSA. This CDR3 has 13 amino acids. CDR3 residues: CASSLDYQAGYTF. CDR3 in DNA: TGTGCCAGCAGCTTAGATTACCAGGCTGGCTACACCTTC. The full variable domain, its missing parts supplied by reference TRBV7-2 and TRBJ1-2, is GAGVSQSPSNKVTEKGKDVELRCDPISGHTALYWYRQSLGQGLEFLIYFQGNSAPDKSGLPSDRFSAERTGGSVSTLTIQRTQQEDSAVYLCASSLDYQAGYTFGSGTRLTVV.

Many counts were recorded for this clone. V usage is TRBV18 and J usage is TRBJ2-7; 9 bases are a match to TRBD1. The trim removed 5 bases at V and 5 bases at J, leaving 7 bases unmatched. CDR3 length: 14 residues. Germline assignment: CDR1 KGHSH and CDR2 LQKENI. The CDR3 DNA reads TGTGCCAGCTCAGACCGGGACAGGGACCACGAGCAGTACTTC. Its protein is CASSDRDRDHEQYF.

This clone was detected many times. V and J are TRBV6-1 and TRBJ2-7; tentative D call: TRBD2 (7 bases). The length of the CDR3 is 14 residues. V was trimmed by 2 bases and J by 2 bases, leaving 10 bases between them. CDR1 and CDR2 (germline): MNHNS, SASEGT. CDR3 protein: CASSERGATYEQYF. The CDR3 DNA reads TGTGCCAGCAGTGAACGGGGGGCCACCTACGAGCAGTACTTC.